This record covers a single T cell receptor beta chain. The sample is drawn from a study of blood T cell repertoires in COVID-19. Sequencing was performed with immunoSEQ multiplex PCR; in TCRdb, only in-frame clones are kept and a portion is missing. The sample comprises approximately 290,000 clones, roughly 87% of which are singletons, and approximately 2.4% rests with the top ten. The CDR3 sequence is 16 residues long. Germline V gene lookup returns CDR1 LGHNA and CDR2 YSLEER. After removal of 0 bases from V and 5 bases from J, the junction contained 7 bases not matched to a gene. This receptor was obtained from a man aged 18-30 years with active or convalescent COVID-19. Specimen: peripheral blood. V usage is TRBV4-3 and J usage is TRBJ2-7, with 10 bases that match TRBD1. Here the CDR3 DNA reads TGCGCCAGCAGCCAAGAGTACGGGACAGGGGTGCACGAGCAGTACTTC. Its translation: CASSQEYGTGVHEQYF.